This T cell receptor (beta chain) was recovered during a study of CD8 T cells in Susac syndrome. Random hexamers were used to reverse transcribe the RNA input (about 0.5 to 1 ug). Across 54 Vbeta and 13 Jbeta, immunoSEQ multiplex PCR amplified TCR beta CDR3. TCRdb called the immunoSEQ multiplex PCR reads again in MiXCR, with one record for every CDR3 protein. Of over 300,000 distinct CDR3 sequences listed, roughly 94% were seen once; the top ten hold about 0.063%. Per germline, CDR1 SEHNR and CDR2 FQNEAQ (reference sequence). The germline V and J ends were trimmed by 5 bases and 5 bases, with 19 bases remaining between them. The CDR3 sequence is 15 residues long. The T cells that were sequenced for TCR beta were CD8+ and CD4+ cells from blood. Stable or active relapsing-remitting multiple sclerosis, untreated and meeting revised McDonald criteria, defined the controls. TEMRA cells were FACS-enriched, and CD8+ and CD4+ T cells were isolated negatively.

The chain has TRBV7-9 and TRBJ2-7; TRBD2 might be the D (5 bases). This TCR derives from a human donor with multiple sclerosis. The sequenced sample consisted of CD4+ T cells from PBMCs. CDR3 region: CASSARRRARDEQYF. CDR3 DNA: TGTGCCAGCAGCGCACGCCGAAGGGCGAGGGACGAGCAGTACTTC.